The entry below gives a single TCR beta chain sequence along with its context. Its specific antigen is unknown. Base quality data are lacking; no much larger clone is found one base away. This sample was taken from a study of T cell repertoires in cytomegalovirus infection (dated by TCRdb to about 2019). Looking at the study overall: Recently identified HLA-C-restricted CMV epitopes, whose presentation resists viral immunomodulation, were targeted by peptide stimulations together with well-studied HLA-B-restricted epitopes. Donor HLA type was relevant to the analysis, as public TCR beta signatures indicated carriage of CMV infection together with the matching HLA type. Paper-wide results and their limitations: The ex vivo response was dominated by HLA-C-restricted CMV-specific TCR beta clonotypes, which also provided the single most frequent clonotype in two of eight donors. Cumulative frequency of public TCR beta family members discriminated carriers of CMV infection plus the relevant HLA type in this cohort and an independent approximately 350-donor cohort.

V is trimmed back by 3 bases and J by 8 bases, and the junction contains 7 bases that no gene match accounts for. From cysteine to phenylalanine, the CDR3 is 14 amino acids long. The read is trimmed to its CDR3 DNA, 42 bases read in frame from base 1. The run used an Illumina HiSeq 1500. TCRdb reprocessed the public reads (quality trimming at Q25 with fastp, clone calling with MiXCR) and kept in-frame beta chains. When rows share a CDR3 protein, they turn into one entry using the most common DNA and genes. The sample table contains about half a million distinct CDR3 sequences; only one count was recorded for 30% to 35% of them. Jointly, the top ten make up 15% to 20% of the sample. The meaning of the sample's treatment or condition label: in vitro stimulation with specific CMV peptide epitopes to enrich CMV-specific T cells.

The material sequenced was cultured PBMCs, taken from culture after CMV antigen stimulation. The receptor comes from a human donor in good health (CMV status not recorded). Some clones in this sample may be carry-over from other donors' samples. The chain uses TRBV12-3 or TRBV12-4 and TRBJ2-1, and 7 bases in between align with TRBD2. Read as DNA, the sequence is TGTGCCAGCAGTTTGGGCGGGAGTGTTCATGAGCAGTTCTTC. Translated, this is CASSLGGSVHEQFF.